This T cell receptor beta chain was recorded in a study of technical replicates of blood from a handful of donors. Trimming pared 5 bases from V and 3 bases from J, leaving 10 bases between. This CDR3 has 14 amino acids. Germline V CDR1 and CDR2: SEHNR, FQNEAQ (reference sequence). This table comes from immunoSEQ multiplex PCR, and its TCRdb copy is limited to in-frame clones, with some not included. The sample records about 83,000 clones, about 94% being singletons. The source of this sequence is a human donor in good health. The chain links TRBV7-9 to TRBJ2-2; the D is unclear. Sequenced sample: T cells isolated from PBMCs. This chain's CDR3 is CASSPYSDTGELFF. Here the CDR3 DNA reads TGTGCCAGCAGCCCTTATTCGGACACCGGGGAGCTGTTTTTT.